Shown below are 13 T cell receptor beta chains from a single sample sequenced in a study of blood T cell repertoires in COVID-19. The protocol was immunoSEQ multiplex PCR, while the TCRdb copy is restricted to in-frame clones and leaves out a portion. The sample has fewer than 250,000 clones; more than 75% are singletons. Sequenced sample: PBMCs or T cells enriched from blood (not recorded which). The source of these receptors is a young man in a cohort exposed to, infected with or recovered from COVID-19 (not recorded which).

This sequence joins TRBV7-9 and TRBJ2-3; D not certain. V was pared by 1 base and J by 3 bases, with 20 bases between. This CDR3 contains 18 residues. Germline CDR1 SEHNR, CDR2 FQNEAQ (reference sequence). Here the CDR3 DNA reads TGTGCCAGCAGCTTAGTCCCCAGCAGGAATCTTCGGACAGATACGCAGTATTTT. Amino acids: CASSLVPSRNLRTDTQYF.

The chain recombines TRBV19 with TRBJ2-7, with D tentatively TRBD1 (6 bases). This CDR3 is built from 13 residues. The V gene lost 3 bases and the J gene lost 5 bases, with 11 bases spanning the gap. CDR1 is LNHDA and CDR2 is SQIVND in the germline V gene (reference sequence). Here the CDR3 DNA reads TGTGCCAGTAGTATCTGGGCAGGGGACGAGCAGTACTTC. Amino acids: CASSIWAGDEQYF.

The gene calls are TRBV24-1 and TRBJ2-1; weak D call: TRBD2 (5 bases). V lost 2 bases and J lost 8, with 15 bases in between. The CDR3 is 15 residues long. The V gene's germline CDR1 is KGHDR and CDR2 SFDVKD. CDR3 in amino acids: CATSDSRRLFHEQFF. CDR3 in DNA: TGTGCCACCAGTGATTCGCGGAGGCTATTCCATGAGCAGTTCTTC.

The chain employs TRBV28 and TRBJ2-1; 9 nucleotides line up with TRBD2. With V trimmed by 3 bases and J by 9 bases, 9 bases remained unmatched. In germline, CDR1 is MDHEN, CDR2 SYDVKM. The CDR3 has 15 amino acids. The CDR3 protein is CASSFQREAPSEQFF. The CDR3 coding sequence is TGTGCCAGCAGTTTTCAGCGGGAGGCCCCCAGTGAGCAGTTCTTC.

In its sample, this clone was seen a few times. The chain uses TRBV2 and TRBJ1-2, with 8 bases matching TRBD1. Germline CDR1 reads SNHLY; CDR2 reads FYNNEI. The CDR3 has 12 amino acids. J was trimmed by 6 bases and V by 8 bases; bases with no gene match: 5. The CDR3 DNA is TGTGCCAGCCAAGACAGGGGTAATGGCTACACCTTC. This sequence encodes CASQDRGNGYTF.

V usage is TRBV7-2 and J usage is TRBJ2-5; 7 bases fit TRBD2. The CDR3 consists of 13 residues. J gave up 6 bases and V 5 bases, and 6 bases lay outside the gene matches. Germline V gene data show CDR1 as SGHTA and CDR2 as FQGNSA. The DNA for the CDR3 is TGTGCCAGCAGCCCGCCTAGCGGACAGACCCAGTACTTC. Translated, it gives CASSPPSGQTQYF.

This clone was observed a single time. V and J are TRBV2 and TRBJ1-5; D perhaps matches TRBD1 (6 bases). The CDR3 length is 16 residues. Germline CDR1 and CDR2: SNHLY and FYNNEI. V lost 4 bases, J lost 0 bases, and 13 bases lay in between. CDR3 residues: CASSVRARGSNQPQHF. The DNA of the CDR3 is TGTGCCAGCAGTGTAAGGGCCAGGGGTAGCAATCAGCCCCAGCATTTT. Full variable domain (outside the CDR3, taken from reference TRBV2 and TRBJ1-5): EPEVTQTPSHQVTQMGQEVILRCVPISNHLYFYWYRQILGQKVEFLVSFYNNEISEKSEIFDDQFSVERPDGSNFTLKIRSTKLEDSAMYFCASSVRARGSNQPQHFGDGTRLSIL.

The V and J genes are TRBV6-5 and TRBJ2-1, with 7 bases matching TRBD1. Trimming removed 8 bases from V and 5 bases from J; junction bases left unmatched: 9. Germline-derived CDR1 and CDR2 are MNHEY and SVGAGI. The CDR3 sequence is 14 residues long. The CDR3 DNA follows: TGTGCCAGCCCGGGGCAGGGGGTACACAATGAGCAGTTCTTC. Translating gives CASPGQGVHNEQFF.

This clone was recorded a few times. The rearrangement uses TRBV15 and TRBJ1-5; D remains unclear. The CDR3 contains 15 residues. Germline V gene lookup returns CDR1 LNHNV and CDR2 YYDKDF (reference sequence). The ends were cut back, 3 bases at V and 0 bases at J, with 9 bases in the middle. The CDR3 reads CATSSGGISNQPQHF. CDR3 nucleotides: TGTGCCACCAGCAGCGGAGGGATTAGCAATCAGCCCCAGCATTTT.

This chain uses TRBV7-9 with TRBJ2-2; TRBD1 matches 11 bases. CDR1 is SEHNR and CDR2 is FQNEAQ in the germline V gene (reference sequence). The CDR3 loop spans 14 amino acids. V shed 8 bases and J 5 bases; nucleotides not matched to a gene: 4. The CDR3 coding sequence is TGTGCCAGCTCCGGACAGGGGGCGACCGGGGAGCTGTTTTTT. Its translation is CASSGQGATGELFF. Full variable domain (missing parts from reference TRBV7-9 and TRBJ2-2): DTGVSQNPRHKITKRGQNVTFRCDPISEHNRLYWYRQTLGQGPEFLTYFQNEAQLEKSRLLSDRFSAERPKGSFSTLEIQRTEQGDSAMYLCASSGQGATGELFFGEGSRLTVL.

The chain is built from TRBV11-2 and TRBJ2-2; D not certain. CDR3 size: 15 residues. Germline CDR1 is SGHAT and CDR2 is FQNNGV. V lost 2 bases and J lost 1, with 8 bases in between. The CDR3 nucleotides read TGTGCCAGCAGCTTATTCGCGCGGAACACCGGGGAGCTGTTTTTT. This translates into CASSLFARNTGELFF.

This chain uses TRBV20-1 with TRBJ2-3; D gene uncertain. V dropped 3 bases and J dropped 4 bases, with 5 bases sitting between them. The CDR3 covers 11 residues. The germline gives CDR1 DFQATT, CDR2 SNEGSKA (reference sequence). The DNA of the CDR3 is TGCAGTGCTAGCGTCGCAGATACGCAGTATTTT. It translates to CSASVADTQYF.

This chain connects TRBV24-1 to TRBJ2-3; 7 bases line up with TRBD1. The V segment lost 7 bases and the J segment 4 bases; nucleotides outside the gene matches: 7. Germline V lookup: CDR1 KGHDR, CDR2 SFDVKD. The CDR3 spans 14 residues. The CDR3 DNA follows: TGTGCCACCAGCCCTACGACAGGGTCAGATACGCAGTATTTT. Its protein is CATSPTTGSDTQYF.